Following are 18 T cell receptor beta chains from one sample sequenced in a study of blood T cell repertoires in COVID-19. Generated by immunoSEQ multiplex PCR, the TCRdb table keeps only in-frame clones and is missing some. The sample gives 140,000 or so clones, 80% to 90% of which show up once; roughly a tenth is in the top ten. Sequencing was performed on peripheral blood. Receptors originate from a man between 60 and 70 years old with active or convalescent COVID-19.

This clone has just one count. The genes are TRBV10-2 and TRBJ1-1; no reliable D call. V was shortened by 9 bases and J by 6 bases, with 11 bases between the two germline ends. The length of the CDR3 is 11 residues. Germline V CDR1 and CDR2: WSHSY, SAAADI. The CDR3 spells CASGEGSEAFF. DNA for the CDR3: TGCGCCAGTGGGGAGGGCTCTGAAGCTTTCTTT.

The chain carries TRBV18 and TRBJ1-5; weak D call: TRBD1 (6 bases). This CDR3 is built from 17 residues. Germline assignment: CDR1 KGHSH and CDR2 LQKENI. Deletions cut 3 bases from V and 2 bases from J, with 17 bases between. DNA of the CDR3: TGTGCCAGCTCACCGGCTAGGGGGAACCTGGGCAATCAGCCCCAGCATTTT. Protein: CASSPARGNLGNQPQHF. Full variable domain (rest looked up from reference TRBV18 and TRBJ1-5): NAGVMQNPRHLVRRRGQEARLRCSPMKGHSHVYWYRQLPEEGLKFMVYLQKENIIDESGMPKERFSAEFPKEGPSILRIQQVVRGDSAAYFCASSPARGNLGNQPQHFGDGTRLSIL.

The chain employs TRBV28 and TRBJ2-3, with 7 bases fitting TRBD2. V was clipped by 2 bases and J by 2 bases; unmatched bases: 1. The CDR3 has 14 amino acids. The germline CDR1 and CDR2 sequences are MDHEN and SYDVKM. CDR3 in amino acids: CASSLLAVTDTQYF. The CDR3 nucleotides are TGTGCCAGCAGTTTACTAGCGGTCACAGATACGCAGTATTTT.

This clone was picked up one time. This chain joins TRBV3-1 (or the pseudogene TRBV3-2) and TRBJ1-2; 10 bases align to TRBD1. Germline CDR1 is LGHDT and CDR2 is YNNKEL (reference sequence). The CDR3 extends over 15 amino acids. V lost 5 bases and J lost 6; bases outside the gene matches: 9. The CDR3 is CASSYSGTGENGYTF. In DNA, the CDR3 is TGTGCCAGCAGCTACTCCGGGACAGGGGAGAATGGCTACACCTTC.

This rearrangement joins TRBV4-3 to TRBJ2-7; no clear D gene. Germline V gene sequence: CDR1 LGHNA, CDR2 YSLEER. This CDR3 is built from 13 residues. The V end lost 0 bases, the J end lost 5 bases, and 8 bases lay between the germline ends. The CDR3 DNA is TGCGCCAGCAGCCAAGATCGTTCCCACGAGCAGTACTTC. Translated, it gives CASSQDRSHEQYF.

The genes are TRBV21-1 and TRBJ2-3; the DNA was not compared with TRBD2, the D call given in the table. TRBV21-1 is a pseudogene segment. The CDR3 consists of 19 residues. CDR3 sequence (DNA): TGTGCCAGCAGCAAATCGGAGGGACTAGCGGGAGGGCCGAAAGATACGCAGTATTTT. Translation gives CASSKSEGLAGGPKDTQYF.

This clone was seen a handful of times. The chain joins TRBV7-2 to TRBJ2-2, with D perhaps TRBD1 (6 bases). V was cut by 4 bases and J by 7 bases, with 16 bases left in between. Germline CDR1 reads SGHTA; CDR2 reads FQGNSA. This CDR3 has 15 residues. The CDR3 here is CASSSLGRGVGELFF. Written as DNA, the CDR3 is TGTGCCAGCAGCTCCCTCGGCAGGGGCGTCGGGGAGCTGTTTTTT.

The chain is built from TRBV6-2 or TRBV6-3 and TRBJ2-3; D ambiguous. Germline V gives CDR1 MNHEY, CDR2 SVGEGT. CDR3 length: 14 residues. V was cut by 2 bases and J by 5 bases, with 11 bases left in between. The CDR3 loop reads CASSYGQEIDTQYF. The CDR3 coding sequence is TGTGCCAGCAGTTACGGGCAGGAAATAGATACGCAGTATTTT.

The chain links TRBV5-1 to TRBJ2-2; 10 positions agree with TRBD2. This CDR3 has 20 amino acids. Germline V gene lookup returns CDR1 SGHRS and CDR2 YFSETQ. The V segment lost 0 bases and the J segment 5 bases; nucleotides outside the gene matches: 16. The CDR3 DNA is TGCGCCAGCAGCTTGGGGACGGGCGGACTAGCGGCCGTAGGAACCGGGGAGCTGTTTTTT. Protein product: CASSLGTGGLAAVGTGELFF.

The rearrangement links TRBV5-4 to TRBJ2-1, with 10 bases matching TRBD2. V lost 4 bases to trimming and J lost 4 bases; unmatched junction nucleotides: 5. Germline CDR1 and CDR2: SGHNT and YYREEE (reference sequence). The CDR3 has 15 amino acids. CDR3 sequence: CASSATSGAYNEQFF. The CDR3 DNA follows: TGTGCCAGCAGCGCAACTAGCGGGGCTTACAATGAGCAGTTCTTC.

The chain uses TRBV18 and TRBJ1-3; no reliable D call. V dropped 1 base and J dropped 5 bases, with 9 bases sitting between them. CDR1 is KGHSH, CDR2 LQKENI, per germline. The CDR3 sequence is 14 residues long. For the CDR3, the DNA is TGTGCCAGCTCACCACAGCCCGGTCGAAACACCATATATTTT. It specifies CASSPQPGRNTIYF.

V gene TRBV10-3 combines with J gene TRBJ2-1, with 14 nucleotides matching TRBD2. The junction had 19 bases not matched to a gene; V was cut back by 11 bases and J by 4 bases. The CDR3 contains 19 residues. CDR1 and CDR2 from the germline V gene are ENHRY and SYGVKD. CDR3 residues: CASGLAGGFGLQRYNEQFF. The CDR3 coding sequence is TGTGCCTCAGGACTAGCGGGAGGTTTCGGACTACAGAGGTACAATGAGCAGTTCTTC.

The J gene is TRBJ2-7, the V gene TRBV2, with TRBD1 as a possible D gene (6 bases). The CDR3 totals 15 residues. Looked up from germline, CDR1 is SNHLY and CDR2 is FYNNEI. Trimming took 6 bases from V and 2 from J, leaving 17 bases between them. This chain's CDR3 is CASSGDTVRAYEQYF. The CDR3 nucleotides are TGTGCCAGCAGCGGGGACACCGTGCGGGCCTACGAGCAGTACTTC.

V is TRBV10-3 and J is TRBJ2-7; 14 bases agree with TRBD2. The CDR3 consists of 13 residues. Germline V gene data show CDR1 as ENHRY and CDR2 as SYGVKD. The V and J ends lost 6 bases and 5 bases, in that order; junction bases with no gene match: 0. The CDR3 reads CAIRGLAGDEQYF. As DNA, the CDR3 is TGTGCCATCAGGGGACTAGCGGGAGACGAGCAGTACTTC.

The chain carries TRBV9 and TRBJ2-1; tentative D call: TRBD1 (5 bases). Germline V lookup: CDR1 SGDLS, CDR2 YYNGEE. V was clipped by 4 bases and J by 6 bases, with 8 bases between them. The CDR3 runs to 12 residues. CDR3 in amino acids: CASSQGTNEQFF. The CDR3 DNA reads as TGTGCCAGCAGCCAGGGAACCAATGAGCAGTTCTTC. The entire variable domain, with the rest obtained from reference TRBV9 and TRBJ2-1, is as follows: DSGVTQTPKHLITATGQRVTLRCSPRSGDLSVYWYQQSLDQGLQFLIQYYNGEERAKGNILERFSAQQFPDLHSELNLSSLELGDSALYFCASSQGTNEQFFGPGTRLTVL.

The chain recombines TRBV7-2 with TRBJ2-7, with 9 bases fitting TRBD2. The germline V gene encodes CDR1 SGHTA and CDR2 FQGNSA. V trimming: 6 bases; J trimming: 2 bases; junction bases outside the gene matches: 11. CDR3 length: 16 residues. CDR3 in amino acids: CASSPEGGRAAYEQYF. The CDR3 DNA is TGTGCCAGCAGTCCAGAGGGCGGGAGGGCCGCCTACGAGCAGTACTTC. The full variable domain, completed using reference TRBV7-2 and TRBJ2-7, is GAGVSQSPSNKVTEKGKDVELRCDPISGHTALYWYRQSLGQGLEFLIYFQGNSAPDKSGLPSDRFSAERTGGSVSTLTIQRTQQEDSAVYLCASSPEGGRAAYEQYFGPGTRLTVT.

This clone occurred once. V usage is TRBV19 and J usage is TRBJ2-3, with TRBD1 matching 9 bases. The CDR3 runs to 17 residues. Per germline, CDR1 LNHDA and CDR2 SQIVND (reference sequence). After removal of 3 bases from V and 2 bases from J, the junction contained 9 bases not matched to a gene. The CDR3 here is CASSMPGRQGVTDTQYF. The CDR3, as DNA: TGTGCCAGTAGTATGCCGGGGAGACAGGGGGTCACAGATACGCAGTATTTT.

This chain joins TRBV28 and TRBJ2-1, with a tentative D call TRBD1 (5 bases). The CDR3 is 14 residues long. Per the germline V gene, CDR1 is MDHEN and CDR2 is SYDVKM. Trimming stripped 0 bases from V and 7 bases from J, with 10 bases between. The CDR3 region has the DNA TGTGCCAGCAGTTTATGGAAGGGGCTGAATGAGCAGTTCTTC. It encodes CASSLWKGLNEQFF.